The clone carrying this TCR beta chain has a handful of counts. Its cognate antigen is unknown. Using immunoSEQ multiplex PCR, the repertoire was profiled, and TCRdb retains in-frame clones only, with some absent. The table has about 680,000 clones, approximately 79% seen once. The CDR3 runs 14 residues. In germline, CDR1 is SQVTM, CDR2 ANQGSEA. V lost 3 bases and J 0 bases, leaving 10 bases between the germline ends. The data stem from a study of shared clonotypes between healthy human individuals. General study results and limits: In having few donors, the study represented limited genetic and exposure-history diversity. A reduction in generation probabilities was seen for non-shared clonotypes relative to those shared by all four donors.

Sample: memory CD4+ T cells sorted from blood. As for subset: CD45RA-negative fraction. The TCR comes from a woman aged 25 to 39 in good health. The chain joins TRBV29-1 to TRBJ2-3; D gene uncertain. Here the CDR3 reads CSVDYGLSTDTQYF. The CDR3 DNA follows: TGCAGCGTTGATTACGGTCTTAGCACAGATACGCAGTATTTT.